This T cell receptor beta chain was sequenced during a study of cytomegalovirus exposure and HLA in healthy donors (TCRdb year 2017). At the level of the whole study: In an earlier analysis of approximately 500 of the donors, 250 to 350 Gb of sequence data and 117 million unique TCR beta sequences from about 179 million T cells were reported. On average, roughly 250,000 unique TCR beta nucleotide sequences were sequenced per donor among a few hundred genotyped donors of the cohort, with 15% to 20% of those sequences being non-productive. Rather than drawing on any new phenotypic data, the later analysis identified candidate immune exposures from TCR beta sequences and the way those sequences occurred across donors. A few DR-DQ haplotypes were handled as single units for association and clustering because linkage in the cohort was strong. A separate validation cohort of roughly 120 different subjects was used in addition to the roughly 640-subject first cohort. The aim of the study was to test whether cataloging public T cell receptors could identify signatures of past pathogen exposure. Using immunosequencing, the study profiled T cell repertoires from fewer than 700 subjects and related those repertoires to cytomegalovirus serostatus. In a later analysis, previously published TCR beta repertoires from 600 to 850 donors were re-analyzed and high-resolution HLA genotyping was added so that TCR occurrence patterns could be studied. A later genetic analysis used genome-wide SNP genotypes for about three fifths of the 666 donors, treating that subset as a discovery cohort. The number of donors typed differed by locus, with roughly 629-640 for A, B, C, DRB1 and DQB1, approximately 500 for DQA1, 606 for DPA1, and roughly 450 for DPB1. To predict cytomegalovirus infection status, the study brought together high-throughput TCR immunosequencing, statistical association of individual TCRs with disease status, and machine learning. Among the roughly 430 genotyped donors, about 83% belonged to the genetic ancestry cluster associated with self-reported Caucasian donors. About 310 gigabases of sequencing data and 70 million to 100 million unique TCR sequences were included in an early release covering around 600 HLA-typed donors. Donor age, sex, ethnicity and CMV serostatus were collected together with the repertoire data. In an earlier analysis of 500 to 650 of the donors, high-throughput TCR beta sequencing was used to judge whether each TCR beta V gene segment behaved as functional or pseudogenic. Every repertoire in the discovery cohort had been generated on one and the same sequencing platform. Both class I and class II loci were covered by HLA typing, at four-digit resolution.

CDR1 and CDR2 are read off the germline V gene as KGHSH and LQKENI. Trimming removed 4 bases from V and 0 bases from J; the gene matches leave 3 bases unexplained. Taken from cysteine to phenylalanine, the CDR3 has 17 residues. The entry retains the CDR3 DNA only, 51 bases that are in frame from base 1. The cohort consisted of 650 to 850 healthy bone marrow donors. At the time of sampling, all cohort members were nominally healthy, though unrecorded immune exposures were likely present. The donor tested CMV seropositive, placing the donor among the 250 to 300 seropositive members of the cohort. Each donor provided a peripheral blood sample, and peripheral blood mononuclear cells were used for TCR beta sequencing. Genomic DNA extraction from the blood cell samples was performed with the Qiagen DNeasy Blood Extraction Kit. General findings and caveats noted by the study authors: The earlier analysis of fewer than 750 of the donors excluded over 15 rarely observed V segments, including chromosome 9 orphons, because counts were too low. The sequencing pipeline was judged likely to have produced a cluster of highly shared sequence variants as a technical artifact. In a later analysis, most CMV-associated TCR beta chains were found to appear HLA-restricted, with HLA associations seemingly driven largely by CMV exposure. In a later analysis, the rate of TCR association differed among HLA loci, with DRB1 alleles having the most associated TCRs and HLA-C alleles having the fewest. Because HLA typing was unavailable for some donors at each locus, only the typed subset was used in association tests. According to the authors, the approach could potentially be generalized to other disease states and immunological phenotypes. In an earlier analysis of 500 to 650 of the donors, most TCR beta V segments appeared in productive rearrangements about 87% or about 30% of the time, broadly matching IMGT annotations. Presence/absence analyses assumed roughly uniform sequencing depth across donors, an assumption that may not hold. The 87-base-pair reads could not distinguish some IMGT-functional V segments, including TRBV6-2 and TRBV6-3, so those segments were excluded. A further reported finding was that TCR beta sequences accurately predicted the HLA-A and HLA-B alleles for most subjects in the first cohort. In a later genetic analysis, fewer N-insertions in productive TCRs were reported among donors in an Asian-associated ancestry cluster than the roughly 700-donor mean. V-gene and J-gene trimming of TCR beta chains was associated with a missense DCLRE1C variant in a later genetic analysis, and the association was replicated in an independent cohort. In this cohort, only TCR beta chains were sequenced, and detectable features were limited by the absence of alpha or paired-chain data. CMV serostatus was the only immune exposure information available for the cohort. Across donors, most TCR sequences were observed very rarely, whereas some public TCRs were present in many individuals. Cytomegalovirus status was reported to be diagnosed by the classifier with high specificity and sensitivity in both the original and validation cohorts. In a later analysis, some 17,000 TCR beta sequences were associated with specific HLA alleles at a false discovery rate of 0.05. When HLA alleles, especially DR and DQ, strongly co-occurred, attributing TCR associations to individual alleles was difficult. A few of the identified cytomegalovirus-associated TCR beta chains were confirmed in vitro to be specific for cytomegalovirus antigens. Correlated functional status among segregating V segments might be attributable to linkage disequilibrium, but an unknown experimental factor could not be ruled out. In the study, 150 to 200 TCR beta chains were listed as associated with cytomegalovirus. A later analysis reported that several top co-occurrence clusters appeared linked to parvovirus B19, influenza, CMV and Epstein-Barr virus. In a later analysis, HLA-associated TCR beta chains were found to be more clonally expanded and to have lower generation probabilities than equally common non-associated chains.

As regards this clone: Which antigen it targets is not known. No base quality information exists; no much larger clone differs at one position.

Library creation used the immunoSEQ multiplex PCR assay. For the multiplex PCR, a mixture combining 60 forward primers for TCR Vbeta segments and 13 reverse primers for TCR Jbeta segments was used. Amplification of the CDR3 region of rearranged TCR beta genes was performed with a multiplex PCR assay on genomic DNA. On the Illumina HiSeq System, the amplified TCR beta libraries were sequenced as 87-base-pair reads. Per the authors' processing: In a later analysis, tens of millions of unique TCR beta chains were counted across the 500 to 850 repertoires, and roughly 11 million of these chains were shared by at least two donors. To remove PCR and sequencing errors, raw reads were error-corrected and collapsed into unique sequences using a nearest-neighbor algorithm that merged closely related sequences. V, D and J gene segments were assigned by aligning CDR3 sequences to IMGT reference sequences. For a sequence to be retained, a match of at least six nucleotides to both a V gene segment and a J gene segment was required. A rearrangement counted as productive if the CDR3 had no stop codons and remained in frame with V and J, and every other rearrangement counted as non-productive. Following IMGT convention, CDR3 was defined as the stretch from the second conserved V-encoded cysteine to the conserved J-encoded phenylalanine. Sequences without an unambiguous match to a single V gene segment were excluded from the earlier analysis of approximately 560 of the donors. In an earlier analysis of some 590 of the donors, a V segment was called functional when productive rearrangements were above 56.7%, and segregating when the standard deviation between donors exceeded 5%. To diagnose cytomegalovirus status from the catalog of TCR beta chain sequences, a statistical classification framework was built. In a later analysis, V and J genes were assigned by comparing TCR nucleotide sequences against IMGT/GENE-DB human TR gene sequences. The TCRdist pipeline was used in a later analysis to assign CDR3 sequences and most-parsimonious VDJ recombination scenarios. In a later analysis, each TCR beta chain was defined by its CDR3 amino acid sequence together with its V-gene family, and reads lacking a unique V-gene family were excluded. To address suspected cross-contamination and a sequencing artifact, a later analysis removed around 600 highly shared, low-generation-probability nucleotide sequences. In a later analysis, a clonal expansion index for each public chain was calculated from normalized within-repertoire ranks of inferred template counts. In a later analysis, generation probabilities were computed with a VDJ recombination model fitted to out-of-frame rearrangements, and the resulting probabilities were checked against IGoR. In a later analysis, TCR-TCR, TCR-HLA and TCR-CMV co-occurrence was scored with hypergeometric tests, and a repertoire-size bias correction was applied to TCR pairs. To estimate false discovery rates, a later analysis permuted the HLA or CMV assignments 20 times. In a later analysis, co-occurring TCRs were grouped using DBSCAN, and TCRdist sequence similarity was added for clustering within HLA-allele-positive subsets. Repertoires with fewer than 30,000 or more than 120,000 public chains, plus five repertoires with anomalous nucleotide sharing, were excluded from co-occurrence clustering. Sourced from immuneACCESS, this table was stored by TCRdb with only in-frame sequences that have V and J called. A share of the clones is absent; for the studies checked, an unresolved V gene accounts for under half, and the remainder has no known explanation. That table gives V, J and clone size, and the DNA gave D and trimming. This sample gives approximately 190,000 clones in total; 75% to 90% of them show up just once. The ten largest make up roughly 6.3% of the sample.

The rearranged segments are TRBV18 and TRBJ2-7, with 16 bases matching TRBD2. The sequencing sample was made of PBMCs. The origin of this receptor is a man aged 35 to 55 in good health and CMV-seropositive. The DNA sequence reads TGTGCCAGCTCACTGGGACTAGCGGGGGGGAGCTCCTACGAGCAGTACTTC. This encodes CASSLGLAGGSSYEQYF. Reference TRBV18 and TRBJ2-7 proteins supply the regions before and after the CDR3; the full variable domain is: NAGVMQNPRHLVRRRGQEARLRCSPMKGHSHVYWYRQLPEEGLKFMVYLQKENIIDESGMPKERFSAEFPKEGPSILRIQQVVRGDSAAYFCASSLGLAGGSSYEQYFGPGTRLTVT.